The table lists the clone carrying this TCR beta chain with many counts. Its antigen is as yet unknown. Orbital computed tomography, thyroid ultrasound, serum thyroxine and TRAb, and clinical symptoms together informed the diagnoses. Template material for amplifying TCR beta CDR3 regions consisted of RNA transcripts. The HTBI primer set drove a first-round RT-PCR of the TCR CDR3. MiXCR was run by TCRdb on the multiplex PCR reads, yielding one entry per CDR3 protein. The table records 450,000 to 650,000 distinct CDR3 sequences, over 12% of them present only once. The sample comes from a study of T cells in Graves' hyperthyroidism and ophthalmopathy. Study-level results: Stable hyperthyroidism was told apart from ophthalmopathy by a model built on 13 V-J features.

Germline CDR1 and CDR2: MNHEY and SVGEGT. J was trimmed by 1 base and V by 0 bases; bases with no gene match: 10. The CDR3 covers 18 residues. The sequence was obtained from a woman between 18 and 30 years old with Graves' ophthalmopathy. What was sequenced was blood. The gene calls are TRBV6-2 or TRBV6-3 and TRBJ1-1; 8 bases align to TRBD1. CDR3: CASSYSRGQGPRNTEAFF. Here the CDR3 DNA reads TGTGCCAGCAGTTACTCGAGAGGACAGGGCCCGAGGAACACTGAAGCTTTCTTT.